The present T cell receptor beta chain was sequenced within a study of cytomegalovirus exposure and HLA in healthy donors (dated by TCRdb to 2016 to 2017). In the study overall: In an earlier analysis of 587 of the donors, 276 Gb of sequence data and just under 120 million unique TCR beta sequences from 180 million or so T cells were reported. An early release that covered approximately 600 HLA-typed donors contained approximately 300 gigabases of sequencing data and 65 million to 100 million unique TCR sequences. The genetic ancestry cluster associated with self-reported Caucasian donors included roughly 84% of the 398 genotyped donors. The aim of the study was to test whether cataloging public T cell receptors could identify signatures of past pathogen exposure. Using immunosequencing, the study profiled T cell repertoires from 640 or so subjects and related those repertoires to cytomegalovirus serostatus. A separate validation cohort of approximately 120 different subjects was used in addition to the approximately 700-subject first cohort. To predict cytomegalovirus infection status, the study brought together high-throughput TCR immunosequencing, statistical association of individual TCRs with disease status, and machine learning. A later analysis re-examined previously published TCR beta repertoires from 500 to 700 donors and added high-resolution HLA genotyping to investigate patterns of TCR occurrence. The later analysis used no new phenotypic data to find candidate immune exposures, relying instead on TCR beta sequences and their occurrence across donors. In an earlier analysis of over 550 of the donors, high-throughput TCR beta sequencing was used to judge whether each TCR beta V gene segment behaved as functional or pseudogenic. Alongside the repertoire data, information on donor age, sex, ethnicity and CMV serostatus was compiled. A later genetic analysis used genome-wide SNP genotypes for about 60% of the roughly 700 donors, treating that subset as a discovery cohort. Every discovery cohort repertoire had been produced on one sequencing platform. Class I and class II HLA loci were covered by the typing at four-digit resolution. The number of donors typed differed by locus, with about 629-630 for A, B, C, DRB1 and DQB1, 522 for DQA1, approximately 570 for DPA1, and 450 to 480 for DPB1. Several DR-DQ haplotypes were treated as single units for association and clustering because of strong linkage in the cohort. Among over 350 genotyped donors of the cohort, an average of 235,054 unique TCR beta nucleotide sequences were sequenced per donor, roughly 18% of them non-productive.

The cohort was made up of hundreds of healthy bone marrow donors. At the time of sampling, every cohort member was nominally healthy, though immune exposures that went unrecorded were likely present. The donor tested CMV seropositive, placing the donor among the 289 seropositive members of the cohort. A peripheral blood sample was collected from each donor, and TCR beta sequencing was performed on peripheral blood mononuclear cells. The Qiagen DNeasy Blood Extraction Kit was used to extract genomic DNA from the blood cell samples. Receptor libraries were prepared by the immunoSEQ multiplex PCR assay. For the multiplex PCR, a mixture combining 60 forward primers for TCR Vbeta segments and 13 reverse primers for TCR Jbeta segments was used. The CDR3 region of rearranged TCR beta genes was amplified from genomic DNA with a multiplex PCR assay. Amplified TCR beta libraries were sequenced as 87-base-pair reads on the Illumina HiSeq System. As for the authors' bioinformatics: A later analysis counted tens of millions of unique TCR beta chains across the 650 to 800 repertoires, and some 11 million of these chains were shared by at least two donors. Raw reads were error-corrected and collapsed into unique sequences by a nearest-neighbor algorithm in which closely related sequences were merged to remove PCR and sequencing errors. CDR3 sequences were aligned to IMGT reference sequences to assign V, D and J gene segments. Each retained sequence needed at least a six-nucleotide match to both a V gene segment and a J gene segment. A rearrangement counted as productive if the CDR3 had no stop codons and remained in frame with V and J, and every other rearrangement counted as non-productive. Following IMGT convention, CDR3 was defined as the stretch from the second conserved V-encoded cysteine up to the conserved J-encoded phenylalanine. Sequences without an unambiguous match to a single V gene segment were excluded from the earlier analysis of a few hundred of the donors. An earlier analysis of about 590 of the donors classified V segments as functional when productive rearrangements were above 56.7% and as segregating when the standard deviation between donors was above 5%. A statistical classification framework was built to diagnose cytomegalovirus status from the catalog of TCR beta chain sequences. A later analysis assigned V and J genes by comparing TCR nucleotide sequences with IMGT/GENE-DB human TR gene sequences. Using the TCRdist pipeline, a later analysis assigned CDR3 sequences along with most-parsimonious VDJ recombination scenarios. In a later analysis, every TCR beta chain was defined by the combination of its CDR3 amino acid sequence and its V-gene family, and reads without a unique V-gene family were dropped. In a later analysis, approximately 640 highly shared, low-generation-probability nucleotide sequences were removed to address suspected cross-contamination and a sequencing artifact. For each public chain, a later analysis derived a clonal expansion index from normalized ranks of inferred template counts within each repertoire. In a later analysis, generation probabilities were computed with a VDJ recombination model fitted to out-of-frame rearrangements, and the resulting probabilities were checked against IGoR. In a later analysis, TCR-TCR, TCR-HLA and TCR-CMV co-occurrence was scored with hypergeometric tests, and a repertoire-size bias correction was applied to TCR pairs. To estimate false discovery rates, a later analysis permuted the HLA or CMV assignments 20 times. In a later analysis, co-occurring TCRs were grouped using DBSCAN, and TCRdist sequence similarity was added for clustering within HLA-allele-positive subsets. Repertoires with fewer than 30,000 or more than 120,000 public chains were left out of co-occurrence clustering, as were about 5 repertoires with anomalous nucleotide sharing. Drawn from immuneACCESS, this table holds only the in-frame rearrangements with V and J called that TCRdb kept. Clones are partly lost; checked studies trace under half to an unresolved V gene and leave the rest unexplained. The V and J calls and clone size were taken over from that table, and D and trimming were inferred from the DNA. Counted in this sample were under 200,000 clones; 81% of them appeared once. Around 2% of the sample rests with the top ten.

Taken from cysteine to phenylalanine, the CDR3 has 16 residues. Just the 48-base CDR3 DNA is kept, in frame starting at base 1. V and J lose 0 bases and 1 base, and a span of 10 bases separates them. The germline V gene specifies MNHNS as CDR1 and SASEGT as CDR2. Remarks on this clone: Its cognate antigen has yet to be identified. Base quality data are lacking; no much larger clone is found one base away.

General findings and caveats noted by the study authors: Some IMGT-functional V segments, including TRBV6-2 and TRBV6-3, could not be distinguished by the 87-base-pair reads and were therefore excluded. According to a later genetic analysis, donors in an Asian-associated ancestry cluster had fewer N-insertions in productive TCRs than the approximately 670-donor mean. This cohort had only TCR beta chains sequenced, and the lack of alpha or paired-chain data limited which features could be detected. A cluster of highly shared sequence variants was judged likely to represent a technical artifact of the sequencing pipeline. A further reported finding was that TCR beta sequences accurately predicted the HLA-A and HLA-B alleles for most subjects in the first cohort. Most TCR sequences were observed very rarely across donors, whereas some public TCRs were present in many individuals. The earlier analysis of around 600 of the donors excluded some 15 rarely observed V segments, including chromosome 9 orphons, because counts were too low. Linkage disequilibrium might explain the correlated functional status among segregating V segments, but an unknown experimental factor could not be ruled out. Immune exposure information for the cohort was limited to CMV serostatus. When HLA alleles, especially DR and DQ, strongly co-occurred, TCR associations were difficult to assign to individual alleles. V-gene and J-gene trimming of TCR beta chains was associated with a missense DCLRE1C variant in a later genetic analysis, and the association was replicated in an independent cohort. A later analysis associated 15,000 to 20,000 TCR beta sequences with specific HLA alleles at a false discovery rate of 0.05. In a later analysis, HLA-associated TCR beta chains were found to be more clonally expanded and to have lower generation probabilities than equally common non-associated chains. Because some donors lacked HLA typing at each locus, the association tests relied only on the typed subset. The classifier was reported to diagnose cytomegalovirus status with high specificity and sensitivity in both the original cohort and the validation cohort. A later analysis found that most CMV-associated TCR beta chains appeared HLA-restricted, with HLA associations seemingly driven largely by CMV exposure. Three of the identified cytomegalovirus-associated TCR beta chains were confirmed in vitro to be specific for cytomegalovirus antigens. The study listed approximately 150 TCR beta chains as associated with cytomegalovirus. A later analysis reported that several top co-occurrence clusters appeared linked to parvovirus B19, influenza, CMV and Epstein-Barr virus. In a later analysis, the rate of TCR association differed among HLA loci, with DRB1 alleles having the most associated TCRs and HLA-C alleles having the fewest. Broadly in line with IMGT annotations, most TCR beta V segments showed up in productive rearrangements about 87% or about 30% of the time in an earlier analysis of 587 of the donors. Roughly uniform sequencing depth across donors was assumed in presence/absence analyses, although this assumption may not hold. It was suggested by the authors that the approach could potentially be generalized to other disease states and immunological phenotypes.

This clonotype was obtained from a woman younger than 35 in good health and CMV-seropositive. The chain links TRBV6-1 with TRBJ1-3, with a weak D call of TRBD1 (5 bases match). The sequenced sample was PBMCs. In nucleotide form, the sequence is TGTGCCAGCAGTGAAGCGTCGGCAGGGTCTGGAAACACCATATATTTT. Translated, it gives CASSEASAGSGNTIYF.